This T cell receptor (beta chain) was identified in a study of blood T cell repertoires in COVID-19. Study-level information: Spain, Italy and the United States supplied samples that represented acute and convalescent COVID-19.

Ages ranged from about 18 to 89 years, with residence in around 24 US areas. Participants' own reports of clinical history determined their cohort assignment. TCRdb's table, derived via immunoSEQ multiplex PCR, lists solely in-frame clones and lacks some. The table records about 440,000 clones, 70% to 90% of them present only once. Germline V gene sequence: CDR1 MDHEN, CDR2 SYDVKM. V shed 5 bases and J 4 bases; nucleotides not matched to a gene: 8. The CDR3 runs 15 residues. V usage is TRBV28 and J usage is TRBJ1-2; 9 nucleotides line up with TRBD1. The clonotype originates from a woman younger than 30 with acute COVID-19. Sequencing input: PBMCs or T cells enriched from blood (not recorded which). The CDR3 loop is CASSPPGQGSYGYTF. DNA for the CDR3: TGTGCCAGCAGTCCGCCGGGACAGGGAAGCTATGGCTACACCTTC.